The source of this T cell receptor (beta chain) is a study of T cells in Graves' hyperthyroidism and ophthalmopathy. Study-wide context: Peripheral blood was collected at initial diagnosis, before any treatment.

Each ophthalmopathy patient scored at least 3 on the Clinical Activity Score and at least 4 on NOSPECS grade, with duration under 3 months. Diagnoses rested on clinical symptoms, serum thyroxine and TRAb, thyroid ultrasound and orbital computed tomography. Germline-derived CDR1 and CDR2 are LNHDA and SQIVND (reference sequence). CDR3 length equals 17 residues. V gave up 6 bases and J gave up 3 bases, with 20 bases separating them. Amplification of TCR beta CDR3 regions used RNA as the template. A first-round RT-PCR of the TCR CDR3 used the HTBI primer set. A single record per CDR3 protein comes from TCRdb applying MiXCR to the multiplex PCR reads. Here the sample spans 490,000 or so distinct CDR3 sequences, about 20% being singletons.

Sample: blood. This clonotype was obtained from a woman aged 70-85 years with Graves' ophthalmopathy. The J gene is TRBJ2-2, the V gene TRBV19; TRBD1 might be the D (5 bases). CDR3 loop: CASRSELGLRDTGELFF. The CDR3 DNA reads TGTGCCAGTAGAAGTGAGTTGGGCCTCAGGGACACCGGGGAGCTGTTTTTT.